This is a list of T cell receptor beta chains from one sample in a study of patients and donors after allogeneic stem cell transplantation. TCRdb passed the RT-PCR reads through MiXCR, listing each CDR3 protein once. The table shows some 960,000 distinct CDR3 sequences, with under 20% occurring only once. Input material: blood, either unsorted or a sorted T cell fraction (not recorded which). The source of these receptors is a human donor who was either an allogeneic HSCT recipient or a stem cell or donor lymphocyte infusion donor (not recorded which). It is not recorded whose cells these are; they may come from a transplant donor. CDR3s include the opening cysteine and the closing phenylalanine or tryptophan. Fields, in order: D gene, clone size, J gene, V gene, CDR3 protein, CDR3 DNA. D genes are given only for firm matches. For some rows the clone size is stated as once, few or many, or as a class when expanded; others skip it.

d_gene: NA; abundance: NA; j_gene: TRBJ2-3; v_gene: TRBV6-5; CDR3aa: CASSYSNRGTDTQYF; CDR3nt: TGTGCCAGCAGTTACTCTAACAGGGGCACAGATACGCAGTATTTT
d_gene: TRBD2; abundance: NA; j_gene: TRBJ2-6; v_gene: TRBV24-1; CDR3aa: CATCPSGGTSGANVLTF; CDR3nt: TGTGCCACCTGCCCTAGCGGGGGGACCTCGGGGGCCAACGTCCTGACTTTC
d_gene: TRBD2; abundance: few; j_gene: TRBJ2-1; v_gene: TRBV4-2; CDR3aa: CASSHFFAGGNNEQFF; CDR3nt: TGTGCCAGCAGCCATTTTTTTGCGGGAGGGAACAATGAGCAGTTCTTC
d_gene: TRBD1; abundance: NA; j_gene: TRBJ2-5; v_gene: TRBV7-9; CDR3aa: CASRIGQGVQETQYF; CDR3nt: TGTGCCAGCAGGATTGGACAGGGGGTCCAAGAGACCCAGTACTTC
d_gene: TRBD1; abundance: NA; j_gene: TRBJ1-2; v_gene: TRBV6-2/TRBV6-3; CDR3aa: CASSYKGQGLYGYTF; CDR3nt: TGTGCCAGCAGTTACAAGGGACAGGGCCTCTATGGCTACACCTTC
d_gene: TRBD2; abundance: NA; j_gene: TRBJ2-3; v_gene: TRBV12-3/TRBV12-4; CDR3aa: CASSSAGGRADTQYF; CDR3nt: TGTGCCAGCAGTTCCGCGGGCGGGAGGGCAGATACGCAGTATTTT
d_gene: TRBD1; abundance: NA; j_gene: TRBJ1-2; v_gene: TRBV3-1; CDR3aa: CASRFRQGDGYTF; CDR3nt: TGTGCCAGCAGATTCCGACAGGGTGATGGCTACACCTTC
d_gene: NA; abundance: NA; j_gene: TRBJ1-4; v_gene: TRBV5-1; CDR3aa: CASSPTGSGEKLFF; CDR3nt: TGCGCCAGCAGCCCAACAGGGTCTGGTGAAAAACTGTTTTTT
d_gene: TRBD1; abundance: NA; j_gene: TRBJ1-2; v_gene: TRBV14; CDR3aa: CASSPPTGRNYGYTF; CDR3nt: TGTGCCAGCAGCCCGCCGACAGGGCGAAACTATGGCTACACCTTC
d_gene: TRBD1; abundance: few; j_gene: TRBJ1-1; v_gene: TRBV13; CDR3aa: CASSFDRGYQNTEAFF; CDR3nt: TGTGCCAGCAGCTTTGACAGGGGTTATCAGAACACTGAAGCTTTCTTT
d_gene: TRBD1; abundance: few; j_gene: TRBJ1-2; v_gene: TRBV4-2; CDR3aa: CASSQETPGQGLNYGYTF; CDR3nt: TGTGCCAGCAGCCAGGAAACCCCGGGACAGGGGTTGAACTATGGCTACACCTTC
d_gene: NA; abundance: few; j_gene: TRBJ2-7; v_gene: TRBV6-1; CDR3aa: CASRDYIYEQYF; CDR3nt: TGTGCCAGCAGAGACTACATCTACGAGCAGTACTTC
d_gene: NA; abundance: NA; j_gene: TRBJ1-1; v_gene: TRBV27; CDR3aa: CASSLSVSGDLNTEAFF; CDR3nt: TGTGCCAGCAGTTTATCGGTGTCAGGGGACCTGAACACTGAAGCTTTCTTT
d_gene: TRBD2; abundance: few; j_gene: TRBJ2-5; v_gene: TRBV6-1; CDR3aa: CASKTLAGEVAETQYF; CDR3nt: TGTGCCAGTAAGACCTTAGCGGGAGAGGTGGCGGAGACCCAGTACTTC
d_gene: NA; abundance: NA; j_gene: TRBJ2-3; v_gene: TRBV6-1; CDR3aa: CASSEWGGLTSTDTQYF; CDR3nt: TGTGCCAGCAGTGAATGGGGGGGCCTCACGAGCACAGATACGCAGTATTTT
d_gene: TRBD1; abundance: NA; j_gene: TRBJ1-5; v_gene: TRBV24-1; CDR3aa: CATQGVALRQPQHF; CDR3nt: TGTGCCACCCAGGGGGTTGCACTCCGACAGCCCCAGCATTTT
d_gene: NA; abundance: few; j_gene: TRBJ2-3; v_gene: TRBV28; CDR3aa: CASSFPGSGTDTQYF; CDR3nt: TGTGCCAGCAGTTTCCCAGGATCAGGCACAGATACGCAGTATTTT